One sample yielded the 14 T cell receptor beta chains listed below, sequenced in a study of blood T cell repertoires in COVID-19. Repertoires were generated with immunoSEQ multiplex PCR, while TCRdb's copy carries only in-frame clones and drops some. The sample lists over 150,000 clones, around 90% occurring once. The specimen sequenced was peripheral blood. The receptor set was obtained from a woman of 80 years or more with COVID-19, enrolled during active disease.

J is TRBJ1-5 and V is TRBV10-3; 8 nucleotides align to TRBD1. The CDR3 has 14 residues. Germline CDR1 ENHRY, CDR2 SYGVKD. V was pared by 9 bases and J by 2 bases, with 6 bases of the junction left unmatched. The CDR3 coding sequence is TGTGCCATAGGACAGGGTTCGGGCAATCAGCCCCAGCATTTT. Its translation is CAIGQGSGNQPQHF.

V and J are TRBV11-2 and TRBJ1-1; TRBD1 matches at 8 bases. V was clipped by 5 bases and J by 5 bases; unmatched bases: 10. Germline V lookup: CDR1 SGHAT, CDR2 FQNNGV. The CDR3 is 15 residues long. The CDR3 region is CASSLAGGAGTEAFF. DNA of the CDR3: TGTGCCAGCAGCCTCGCAGGGGGCGCTGGGACTGAAGCTTTCTTT.

The genes are TRBV19 and TRBJ2-5, with D possibly matching TRBD1 (6 bases). Trimming took off 3 bases at V and 3 bases at J, with 11 bases between the two ends. Germline-derived CDR1 and CDR2 are LNHDA and SQIVND (reference sequence). The CDR3 totals 14 residues. Here the CDR3 reads CASSMSDSKETQYF. DNA of the CDR3: TGTGCCAGTAGTATGTCGGACAGCAAAGAGACCCAGTACTTC.

This clone has a single count. The chain joins TRBV7-9 to TRBJ1-2; D ambiguous. Trimming pared 5 bases from V and 6 bases from J, leaving 13 bases between. The CDR3 runs to 13 residues. CDR1 SEHNR and CDR2 FQNEAQ come from the germline V gene (reference sequence). The CDR3 coding sequence is TGTGCCAGCAGCCCGCCCGGGCGGGATGGCTACACCTTC. Its protein product is CASSPPGRDGYTF.

The chain recombines TRBV5-1 with TRBJ2-3, with 7 positions matching TRBD2. V trimming: 0 bases; J trimming: 2 bases; junction bases outside the gene matches: 3. This CDR3 contains 15 residues. CDR1 is SGHRS and CDR2 is YFSETQ in the germline V gene. The CDR3: CASSLGEGHTDTQYF. DNA of the CDR3: TGCGCCAGCAGCTTGGGGGAGGGCCACACAGATACGCAGTATTTT.

The J gene is TRBJ1-5, the V gene TRBV7-9; tentative D call: TRBD1 (5 bases). This CDR3 is 14 amino acids long. Germline CDR1 SEHNR, CDR2 FQNEAQ (reference sequence). The V end was cut by 6 bases, the J end by 4 bases, with 13 bases between. The DNA of the CDR3 is TGTGCCAGCAGTTTAATGGGGGGAAATCAGCCCCAGCATTTT. Its translation is CASSLMGGNQPQHF.

The chain uses TRBV11-1 and TRBJ2-5; tentative D call: TRBD2 (6 bases). The V end lost 5 bases, the J end lost 6 bases, and 13 bases lay between the germline ends. Germline lookup yields CDR1 SGHAT and CDR2 FQDESV (reference sequence). This CDR3 has 13 amino acids. The CDR3 bases are TGTGCCAGCAGCGCGGGACTTGCACAGACCCAGTACTTC. It encodes CASSAGLAQTQYF.

In the case of this clone: Other DNA sequences in this sample translate to the same CDR3. This chain links TRBV28 with TRBJ1-4; D is unresolved. The CDR3 contains 15 residues. Germline V CDR1 and CDR2: MDHEN, SYDVKM. With 3 bases removed from V and 2 bases from J, the gap between germline ends came to 10 bases. CDR3 bases: TGTGCCAGCAGTTTGGGAGGGCTGACTAATGAAAAACTGTTTTTT. It encodes CASSLGGLTNEKLFF.

The chain combines TRBV15 with TRBJ1-6; D is uncertain. The germline V and J ends were trimmed by 1 base and 8 bases, with 6 bases remaining between them. This CDR3 has 13 amino acids. Germline loops: CDR1 LNHNV, CDR2 YYDKDF (reference sequence). The CDR3 DNA sequence: TGTGCCACCAGCAGAGGCGGGGATTCACCCCTCCACTTT. Its translation is CATSRGGDSPLHF.

The chain has TRBV14 and TRBJ2-1; unclear D gene. Germline V gives CDR1 SGHDN, CDR2 FVKESK. The V and J ends lost 0 bases and 9 bases respectively, with 15 bases between them. This CDR3 region has 15 residues. CDR3 in amino acids: CASSQDLPPYGEQFF. The CDR3 DNA sequence: TGTGCCAGCAGCCAAGATCTCCCGCCCTATGGTGAGCAGTTCTTC.

V usage is TRBV5-1 and J usage is TRBJ2-3; possibly TRBD1 for D (5 bases). There are 14 residues in the CDR3. V gave up 1 base and J gave up 1 base, with 7 bases separating them. The germline V gene has CDR1 SGHRS and CDR2 YFSETQ. CDR3 sequence reads: CASSLKQGTDTQYF. CDR3 nucleotides: TGCGCCAGCAGCTTGAAACAGGGCACAGATACGCAGTATTTT.

This chain links TRBV28 with TRBJ1-5; 9 bases line up with TRBD1. The J segment lost 1 base and the V segment lost 4 bases, leaving 2 bases of the junction unmatched. CDR3 length: 15 amino acids. Per germline, CDR1 MDHEN and CDR2 SYDVKM. Here the CDR3 reads CASSYGQGSNQPQHF. For the CDR3, the DNA is TGTGCCAGCAGTTACGGACAGGGGAGCAATCAGCCCCAGCATTTT.

The chain has TRBV28 and TRBJ1-2; the D gene is possibly TRBD1 (5 bases). With 6 bases removed from V and 4 bases from J, the gap between germline ends came to 15 bases. The CDR3 extends over 14 amino acids. Germline values: CDR1 MDHEN, CDR2 SYDVKM. The CDR3 loop reads CASSWGGATYGYTF. In nucleotides, the CDR3 is TGTGCCAGCAGCTGGGGCGGGGCAACCTATGGCTACACCTTC.

The rearrangement uses TRBV3-1 (or the pseudogene TRBV3-2) and TRBJ2-7; 12 nucleotides match TRBD2. The ends lost 2 bases at V and 5 bases at J; junction bases unmatched: 4. This CDR3 has 15 residues. Germline V gene lookup returns CDR1 LGHDT and CDR2 YNNKEL (reference sequence). In DNA form, the CDR3 reads TGTGCCAGCAGCCAACTAGCGGGAGGGAGCAACGAGCAGTACTTC. Translated, it gives CASSQLAGGSNEQYF.